These T cell receptor beta chains were read from a single sample in a study of blood T cell repertoires in COVID-19. The data were produced by immunoSEQ multiplex PCR, yet TCRdb's version contains in-frame clones alone and is incomplete. The data hold more than 130,000 clones, with approximately 80% observed a single time. Sample: peripheral blood. These receptors all come from a human donor in a cohort sampled during active COVID-19. Both conserved end residues are part of each CDR3.

cdr3_length,v_call,j_call,cdr3_aa
11,TRBV29-1,TRBJ2-7,CSVSLSHEQYF
13,TRBV27,TRBJ2-4,CASSADRVGIQYF
14,TRBV7-2,TRBJ2-3,CASSSLGGTDTQYF
15,TRBV6-5,TRBJ1-2,CASSPGHRNSYGYTF
16,TRBV6-5,TRBJ2-2,CASSYSSGSNTGELFF
17,TRBV9,TRBJ2-2,CASSSEARGRRPGELFF
16,TRBV6-1,TRBJ2-3,CASSGVTSGGTDTQYF
15,TRBV5-1,TRBJ2-3,CASSRDIGAQDTQYF
15,TRBV6-6,TRBJ1-2,CASSPRDSYNYGYTF
16,TRBV7-2,TRBJ1-2,CASSLEPVRGLDGYTF
15,TRBV3-1/TRBV3-2,TRBJ2-7,CASSAGDAYSYEQYF
12,TRBV25-1,TRBJ1-1,CASSEYGGGINF
13,TRBV18,TRBJ1-1,CASSVKDGGEAFF
13,TRBV5-6,TRBJ1-4,CASSGQFNEKLFF
16,TRBV5-1,TRBJ1-2,CASSLEGTGTYGGYTF
20,TRBV7-2,TRBJ1-6,CASSLALGDRGFLAKSPLHF
15,TRBV19,TRBJ1-5,CASSSQGSENQPQHF
13,TRBV3-1/TRBV3-2,TRBJ2-7,CASSLQTGSGQYF
12,TRBV7-9,TRBJ1-5,CASSFPNQPQHF
16,TRBV11-2,TRBJ2-3,CASSLFSRVDTDTQYF